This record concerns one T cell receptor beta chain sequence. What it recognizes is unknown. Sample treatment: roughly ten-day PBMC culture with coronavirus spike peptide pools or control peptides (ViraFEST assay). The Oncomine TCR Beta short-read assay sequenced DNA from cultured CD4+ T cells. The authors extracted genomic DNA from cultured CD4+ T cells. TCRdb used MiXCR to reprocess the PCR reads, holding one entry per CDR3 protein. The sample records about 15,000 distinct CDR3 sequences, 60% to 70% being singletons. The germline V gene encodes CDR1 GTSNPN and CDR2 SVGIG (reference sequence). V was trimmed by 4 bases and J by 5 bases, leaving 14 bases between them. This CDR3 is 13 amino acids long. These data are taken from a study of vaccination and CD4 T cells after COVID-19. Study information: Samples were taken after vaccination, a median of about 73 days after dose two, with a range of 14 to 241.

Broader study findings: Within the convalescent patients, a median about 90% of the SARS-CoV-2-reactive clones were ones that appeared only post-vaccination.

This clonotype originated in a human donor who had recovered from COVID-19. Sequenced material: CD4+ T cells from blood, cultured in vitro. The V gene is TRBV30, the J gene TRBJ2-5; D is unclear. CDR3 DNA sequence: TGTGCCTGGACTAGGTCGGCGTGGGAGACCCAGTACTTC. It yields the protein CAWTRSAWETQYF.